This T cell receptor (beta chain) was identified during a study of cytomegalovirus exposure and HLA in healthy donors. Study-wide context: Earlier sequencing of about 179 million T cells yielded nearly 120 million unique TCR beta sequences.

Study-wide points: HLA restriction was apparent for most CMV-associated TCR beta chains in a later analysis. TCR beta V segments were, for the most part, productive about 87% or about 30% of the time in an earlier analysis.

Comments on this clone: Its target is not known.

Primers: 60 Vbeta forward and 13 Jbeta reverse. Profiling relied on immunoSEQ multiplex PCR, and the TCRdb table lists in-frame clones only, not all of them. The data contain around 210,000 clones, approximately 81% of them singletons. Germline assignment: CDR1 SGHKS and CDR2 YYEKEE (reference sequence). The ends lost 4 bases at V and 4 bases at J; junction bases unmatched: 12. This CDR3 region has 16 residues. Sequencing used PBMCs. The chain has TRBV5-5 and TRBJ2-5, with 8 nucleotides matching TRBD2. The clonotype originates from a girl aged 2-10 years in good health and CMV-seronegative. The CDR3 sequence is CASSARVSGKGETQYF. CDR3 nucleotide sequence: TGTGCCAGCAGCGCCAGGGTTAGCGGGAAGGGAGAGACCCAGTACTTC.